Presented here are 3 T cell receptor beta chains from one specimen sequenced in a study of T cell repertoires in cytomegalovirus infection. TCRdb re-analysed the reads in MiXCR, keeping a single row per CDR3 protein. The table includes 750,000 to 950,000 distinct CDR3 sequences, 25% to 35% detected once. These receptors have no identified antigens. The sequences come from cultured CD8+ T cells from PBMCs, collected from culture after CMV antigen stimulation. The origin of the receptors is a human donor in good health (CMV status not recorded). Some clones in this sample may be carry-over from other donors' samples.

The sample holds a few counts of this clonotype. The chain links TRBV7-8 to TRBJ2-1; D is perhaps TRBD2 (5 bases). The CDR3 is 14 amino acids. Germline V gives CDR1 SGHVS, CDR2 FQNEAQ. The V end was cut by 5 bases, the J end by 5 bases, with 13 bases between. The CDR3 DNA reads TGTGCCAGCAGCCCACCCGGGGTGAACAATGAGCAGTTCTTC. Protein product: CASSPPGVNNEQFF. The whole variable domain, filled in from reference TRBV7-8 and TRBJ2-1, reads GAGVSQSPRYKVAKRGQDVALRCDPISGHVSLFWYQQALGQGPEFLTYFQNEAQLDKSGLPSDRFFAERPEGSVSTLKIQRTQQEDSAVYLCASSPPGVNNEQFFGPGTRLTVL.

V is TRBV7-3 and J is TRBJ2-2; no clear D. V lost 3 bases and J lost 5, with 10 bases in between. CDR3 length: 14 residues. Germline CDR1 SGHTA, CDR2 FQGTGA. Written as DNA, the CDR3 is TGTGCCAGCAGCTTCCACCCAGAGACCGGGGAGCTGTTTTTT. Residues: CASSFHPETGELFF.

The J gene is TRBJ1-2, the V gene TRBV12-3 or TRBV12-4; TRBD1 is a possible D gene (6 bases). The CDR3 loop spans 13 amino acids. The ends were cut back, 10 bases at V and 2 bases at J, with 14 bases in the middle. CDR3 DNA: TGTGCCACCCTGGACAGACCAAACTATGGCTACACCTTC. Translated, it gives CATLDRPNYGYTF.